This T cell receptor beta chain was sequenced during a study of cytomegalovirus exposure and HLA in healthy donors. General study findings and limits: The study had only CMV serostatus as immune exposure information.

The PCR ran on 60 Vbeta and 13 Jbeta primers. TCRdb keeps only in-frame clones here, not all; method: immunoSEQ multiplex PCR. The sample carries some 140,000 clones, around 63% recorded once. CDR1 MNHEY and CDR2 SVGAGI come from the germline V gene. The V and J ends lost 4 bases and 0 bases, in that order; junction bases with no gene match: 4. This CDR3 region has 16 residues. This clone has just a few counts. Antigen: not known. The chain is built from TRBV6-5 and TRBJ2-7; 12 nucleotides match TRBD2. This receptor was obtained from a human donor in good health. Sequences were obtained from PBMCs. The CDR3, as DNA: TGTGCCAGCAGTTGGACTAGCGGGACCTTCTCCTACGAGCAGTACTTC. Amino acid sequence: CASSWTSGTFSYEQYF.